These 18 T cell receptor beta chains originate from one sample sequenced in a study of regulatory T cells in long-lasting Graves disease. Arm-PCR with iRepertoire HTBI primers amplified the CDR3 regions for these TCR beta libraries. MiXCR, run by TCRdb on the multiplex PCR reads, gives a single entry per CDR3 protein. The profile covers 400,000 to 500,000 distinct CDR3 sequences, with about a sixth appearing a single time and 23% taken by the ten largest. Time point here: newly diagnosed GD, antithyroid drugs for less than 3 months. The TCR library was prepared using RNA isolated from PBMCs. These data also formed part of another study, on T cells in Graves' hyperthyroidism and ophthalmopathy.

The sequencing used peripheral blood mononuclear cells (PBMCs), collected at new diagnosis, from a patient treated with antithyroid drugs. Every receptor here comes from a woman aged 18-30 years with Graves disease.

This clonotype occurred many times. The chain couples TRBV28 to TRBJ2-5; 15 positions match TRBD2. There are 16 residues in the CDR3. After removal of 8 bases from V and 3 bases from J, the junction contained 7 bases not matched to a gene. The V gene's germline CDR1 is MDHEN and CDR2 SYDVKM. The CDR3 loop is CASSGTSGRWEETQYF. CDR3 coding DNA: TGTGCCAGCTCCGGGACTAGCGGGAGGTGGGAAGAGACCCAGTACTTC.

The chain has TRBV6-1 and TRBJ2-2; 15 nucleotides align to TRBD2. CDR1 MNHNS and CDR2 SASEGT come from the germline V gene. The ends lost 6 bases at V and 6 bases at J; junction bases unmatched: 2. The CDR3 is made up of 15 amino acids. The DNA for the CDR3 is TGTGCCAGCAGAGGGACTAGCGGGAGGCCCGGGGAGCTGTTTTTT. Translated, it gives CASRGTSGRPGELFF.

This clonotype has ten or more counts. V and J are TRBV20-1 and TRBJ2-7; 12 bases are shared with TRBD2. The CDR3 loop spans 15 amino acids. Trimming cost V 1 base and J 2 bases; bases outside gene matches: 3. CDR1 DFQATT and CDR2 SNEGSKA come from the germline V gene (reference sequence). The CDR3 spells CSARGTSGNTYEQYF. The CDR3 region has the DNA TGCAGTGCTAGAGGGACTAGCGGGAACACCTACGAGCAGTACTTC.

The V gene is TRBV29-1, the J gene TRBJ1-5; 8 bases match TRBD1. This CDR3 has 13 residues. Germline V gene data show CDR1 as SQVTM and CDR2 as ANQGSEA. J lost 4 bases, V lost 4 bases, and 3 bases had no gene match. In DNA form, the CDR3 reads TGCAGCGTTGGACAGGGGTTAAATCAGCCCCAGCATTTT. Encoded protein: CSVGQGLNQPQHF.

This clonotype was observed many times. The genes are TRBV28 and TRBJ1-5; TRBD1 is a possible D gene (6 bases). V lost 5 bases and J 1 base, leaving 12 bases between the germline ends. The CDR3 totals 15 residues. Germline V gene sequence: CDR1 MDHEN, CDR2 SYDVKM. CDR3 nucleotides: TGTGCCAGCAGTACTCAGGGGTTAAGCAATCAGCCCCAGCATTTT. Translating gives CASSTQGLSNQPQHF.

This clonotype was detected many times. An end of the junction differs from the germline gene, which may be a read error. The rearrangement links TRBV5-1 to TRBJ2-7, with 12 nucleotides matching TRBD2. CDR3 size: 17 residues. Germline loops: CDR1 SGHRS, CDR2 YFSETQ. The CDR3 is CASSSGTSGWISYEQYF. The DNA for the CDR3 is TGTGCCAGCAGCTCAGGGACTAGCGGGTGGATCTCCTACGAGCAGTACTTC. Full variable domain (missing parts from reference TRBV5-1 and TRBJ2-7): KAGVTQTPRYLIKTRGQQVTLSCSPISGHRSVSWYQQTPGQGLQFLFEYFSETQRNKGNFPGRFSGRQFSNSRSEMNVSTLELGDSALYLCASSSGTSGWISYEQYFGPGTRLTVT.

This clonotype turned up a few times. This chain connects TRBV4-1 to TRBJ1-1, with no clear D. CDR1 is MGHRA and CDR2 is YSYEKL in the germline V gene. The CDR3 runs to 14 residues. V lost 4 bases, J lost 1 base, and 10 bases lay in between. The CDR3 coding sequence is TGCGCCAGCAGCCCGGACTTAGGGAACACTGAAGCTTTCTTT. This codes for CASSPDLGNTEAFF.

This clonotype was observed many times. This chain joins TRBV18 and TRBJ2-7; no reliable D call. Germline CDR1 KGHSH, CDR2 LQKENI. Trimming took off 5 bases at V and 1 base at J, with 12 bases between the two ends. The CDR3 is made up of 14 amino acids. The CDR3 region is CASSDSRFSYEQYF. CDR3 DNA: TGTGCCAGCTCAGACTCACGTTTTTCCTACGAGCAGTACTTC.

Concerning this clonotype itself: The conserved phenylalanine or tryptophan normally closing the CDR3 is absent here, so this likely arose from a read error. No DNA is shown, since the ends of the CDR3 on it are uncertain; the CDR3 is the one TCRdb lists. J is TRBJ2-5 and V is TRBV20-1. CDR1 and CDR2 from the germline V gene are DFQATT and SNEGSKA (reference sequence). The CDR3 is 14 residues long, ends included. The CDR3 is CSARAGSWKETEYL.

Ten or more counts support this clonotype. V usage is TRBV20-1 and J usage is TRBJ2-1, with D hard to call. CDR1 is DFQATT and CDR2 is SNEGSKA in the germline V gene (reference sequence). The CDR3 has 14 amino acids. CDR3 sequence (DNA): TGCAGCACCCCAACTATAGGCGGCTACAATGAGCAGTTCTTC. It codes for CSTPTIGGYNEQFF.

This clonotype was seen many times. The chain combines TRBV20-1 with TRBJ1-5; no reliable D call. Trimming took off 3 bases at V and 4 bases at J, with 16 bases between the two ends. Germline lookup yields CDR1 DFQATT and CDR2 SNEGSKA (reference sequence). The CDR3 length is 15 residues. CDR3 coding DNA: TGCAGTGCTAGGGCTCCCGGAGTCGATAATCAGCCCCAGCATTTT. Its translation is CSARAPGVDNQPQHF.

This clonotype showed up many times. The chain employs TRBV28 and TRBJ1-2; TRBD1 might be the D (6 bases). V lost 5 bases and J 4 bases, leaving 14 bases between the germline ends. The CDR3 sequence is 14 residues long. Germline V gene lookup returns CDR1 MDHEN and CDR2 SYDVKM. CDR3 DNA sequence: TGTGCCAGCAGTCCCACGGGGGCAATCTATGGCTACACCTTC. It yields the protein CASSPTGAIYGYTF.

The chain uses TRBV28 and TRBJ1-1; weak D call: TRBD1 (6 bases). From germline, CDR1 is MDHEN and CDR2 SYDVKM. V was clipped by 10 bases and J by 1 base, with 13 bases between them. The CDR3 length is 13 residues. CDR3 loop: CATTGHSNTEAFF. Here the CDR3 DNA reads TGTGCCACCACGGGACATTCGAACACTGAAGCTTTCTTT.

V usage is TRBV29-1 and J usage is TRBJ2-3; possible D gene TRBD2, 5 bases. The V gene lost 0 bases and the J gene lost 6 bases, with 10 bases spanning the gap. This CDR3 is built from 13 residues. The germline gives CDR1 SQVTM, CDR2 ANQGSEA. The CDR3 here is CSVEDFGGDTQYF. DNA for the CDR3: TGCAGCGTTGAAGATTTTGGCGGGGATACGCAGTATTTT.

This clonotype turned up a few times. The rearrangement links TRBV15 to TRBJ2-2; 8 bases line up with TRBD2. The J segment lost 1 base and the V segment lost 7 bases, leaving 8 bases of the junction unmatched. The CDR3 covers 16 residues. The germline CDR1 and CDR2 sequences are LNHNV and YYDKDF (reference sequence). Here the CDR3 reads CATKGGLAGNTGELFF. For the CDR3, the DNA is TGTGCCACCAAAGGAGGGCTAGCGGGGAACACCGGGGAGCTGTTTTTT.

This clonotype has a count of ten or more. This chain joins TRBV7-8 and TRBJ2-1; tentatively, D is TRBD1 or TRBD2 (6 bases each). The CDR3 is made up of 16 amino acids. Trimming removed 5 bases at V and 8 bases at J, with 22 bases between. CDR1 is SGHVS and CDR2 is FQNEAQ in the germline V gene. CDR3 region: CASSPKRRGFSDEQFF. Here the CDR3 DNA reads TGTGCCAGCAGCCCTAAGCGGAGGGGGTTTTCGGATGAGCAGTTCTTC.

As concerns this clonotype: One junction end does not reproduce the germline sequence, and a read error may be involved. The chain employs TRBV11-2 and TRBJ2-7; D gene uncertain. Germline values: CDR1 SGHAT, CDR2 FQNNGV. The CDR3 has 13 residues. CDR3 loop: CAGIGLSSYQQYF. CDR3 DNA sequence: TGTGCCGGGATAGGTCTCAGCTCCTACCAGCAGTACTTC.

The chain recombines TRBV5-4 with TRBJ2-6, with D perhaps matching TRBD2 (6 bases). Germline V lookup: CDR1 SGHNT, CDR2 YYREEE (reference sequence). This CDR3 has 19 residues. With 1 base removed from V and 0 bases from J, the gap between germline ends came to 17 bases. The CDR3 sequence is CASSLPFGGASSGANVLTF. CDR3 coding DNA: TGTGCCAGCAGCTTGCCTTTCGGCGGGGCGAGCTCTGGGGCCAACGTCCTGACTTTC.